The 20 T cell receptor beta chains in this list originate from one sample, sequenced in a study of blood T cell repertoires in COVID-19. Only in-frame clones appear in the TCRdb table, and some are missing; sequencing was by immunoSEQ multiplex PCR. The sample carries about 55,000 clones, about 85% recorded once. Sequencing used peripheral blood. The source of these receptors is a human donor in a cohort sampled during active COVID-19.

V gene TRBV4-2 combines with J gene TRBJ2-3, with 8 nucleotides matching TRBD2. The CDR3 runs 16 residues. Germline lookup yields CDR1 LGHNA and CDR2 YNFKEQ. The trim removed 3 bases at V and 2 bases at J, leaving 7 bases unmatched. The DNA of the CDR3 is TGTGCCAGCAGCCAGAGCGGCGGGAGGTCCACAGATACGCAGTATTTT. Protein sequence: CASSQSGGRSTDTQYF.

The chain employs TRBV4-3 and TRBJ2-3, with D possibly TRBD2 on 6 matching bases. The CDR3 loop spans 14 amino acids. Germline V gene sequence: CDR1 LGHNA, CDR2 YSLEER. Between the trimmed V and J ends, which lost 5 bases and 2 bases, there was a span of 11 bases. CDR3 loop: CASSSGLNTDTQYF. For the CDR3, the DNA is TGCGCCAGCAGCTCGGGACTTAACACAGATACGCAGTATTTT.

This chain connects TRBV4-1 to TRBJ2-1; D gene uncertain. Trimming stripped 0 bases from V and 3 bases from J, with 6 bases between. From germline, CDR1 is MGHRA and CDR2 YSYEKL. The CDR3 contains 14 residues. Here the CDR3 reads CASSQDPLYNEQFF. CDR3 DNA: TGCGCCAGCAGCCAAGATCCCCTCTACAATGAGCAGTTCTTC.

The chain uses TRBV6-6 and TRBJ1-1; D remains ambiguous. The V end lost 7 bases, the J end lost 0 bases, and 9 bases lay between the germline ends. Germline CDR1 and CDR2: MNHNY and SVGAGI (reference sequence). This CDR3 has 13 residues. Written as DNA, the CDR3 is TGTGCCAGCACCCGAGGGTTGAACACTGAAGCTTTCTTT. Translated, it gives CASTRGLNTEAFF.

The rearrangement joins TRBV9 to TRBJ2-1; 9 positions match TRBD1. CDR1 is SGDLS and CDR2 is YYNGEE in the germline V gene. The CDR3 is 15 amino acids. V was pared by 4 bases and J by 4 bases, with 6 bases of the junction left unmatched. CDR3 DNA: TGTGCCAGCAGCCCGGCGGGGACAGGGTACAATGAGCAGTTCTTC. It translates to CASSPAGTGYNEQFF. Combining the CDR3 with reference TRBV9 and TRBJ2-1 gives the whole variable domain DSGVTQTPKHLITATGQRVTLRCSPRSGDLSVYWYQQSLDQGLQFLIQYYNGEERAKGNILERFSAQQFPDLHSELNLSSLELGDSALYFCASSPAGTGYNEQFFGPGTRLTVL.

V is TRBV2 and J is TRBJ2-1; 7 bases are a match to TRBD2. CDR1 is SNHLY, CDR2 FYNNEI, per germline. V lost 4 bases to trimming and J lost 8 bases; unmatched junction nucleotides: 23. The CDR3 is 19 residues long. The CDR3 protein is CASSVPSSSMGEGGYEQFF. Here the CDR3 DNA reads TGTGCCAGCAGTGTCCCTTCTTCTAGTATGGGGGAGGGCGGGTATGAGCAGTTCTTC.

The gene calls are TRBV28 and TRBJ1-6, with a weak D call TRBD1 (6 bases). Germline assignment: CDR1 MDHEN and CDR2 SYDVKM. V lost 6 bases, J lost 7 bases, and 16 bases lay in between. The CDR3 runs 15 residues. CDR3 amino acids: CASRPSQGGNSPLHF. CDR3 sequence (DNA): TGTGCCAGCAGACCCTCACAGGGAGGGAATTCACCCCTCCACTTT.

The J gene is TRBJ1-5, the V gene TRBV6-5; no clear D. CDR3 length: 15 amino acids. V lost 0 bases and J 0 bases, leaving 6 bases between the germline ends. Germline loops: CDR1 MNHEY, CDR2 SVGAGI. As DNA, the CDR3 is TGTGCCAGCAGTTACTCGGGCAGTAGCAATCAGCCCCAGCATTTT. It yields the protein CASSYSGSSNQPQHF.

The chain employs TRBV7-9 and TRBJ2-5, with 9 bases fitting TRBD1. This CDR3 region has 14 residues. Germline CDR1 is SEHNR and CDR2 is FQNEAQ (reference sequence). V lost 0 bases and J lost 4; bases outside the gene matches: 0. In nucleotides, the CDR3 is TGTGCCAGCAGCTTAGCGGGACAGGGAGAGACCCAGTACTTC. It codes for CASSLAGQGETQYF.

V usage is TRBV14 and J usage is TRBJ2-3; 12 positions match TRBD2. V trimming: 1 base; J trimming: 5 bases; junction bases outside the gene matches: 7. CDR1 is SGHDN and CDR2 is FVKESK in the germline V gene. The CDR3 length is 17 residues. CDR3 sequence reads: CASSQAPSGRAQDTQYF. The DNA of the CDR3 is TGTGCCAGCAGCCAAGCCCCTAGCGGGAGGGCTCAAGATACGCAGTATTTT.

This chain connects TRBV9 to TRBJ1-2; D might be TRBD1 (5 bases). V was shortened by 3 bases and J by 3 bases, with 15 bases between the two germline ends. The CDR3 has 15 residues. Per germline, CDR1 SGDLS and CDR2 YYNGEE. The CDR3 loop reads CASSADIQGYYGYTF. CDR3 coding DNA: TGTGCCAGCAGCGCAGACATCCAGGGATACTATGGCTACACCTTC.

The chain is built from TRBV5-1 and TRBJ2-1, with 8 nucleotides matching TRBD2. There are 15 residues in the CDR3. Germline values: CDR1 SGHRS, CDR2 YFSETQ. The V segment lost 3 bases and the J segment 2 bases; nucleotides outside the gene matches: 4. This CDR3 is CASSSTSGTYNEQFF. As DNA, the CDR3 is TGCGCCAGCAGCTCAACTAGCGGTACCTACAATGAGCAGTTCTTC. Full variable domain (remainder filled in from reference TRBV5-1 and TRBJ2-1): KAGVTQTPRYLIKTRGQQVTLSCSPISGHRSVSWYQQTPGQGLQFLFEYFSETQRNKGNFPGRFSGRQFSNSRSEMNVSTLELGDSALYLCASSSTSGTYNEQFFGPGTRLTVL.

This clone was seen only once. This sequence joins TRBV2 and TRBJ2-1, with TRBD2 matching over 7 bases. This CDR3 spans 16 amino acids. V shed 2 bases, J shed 0 bases, and the junction held 4 bases outside the gene matches. Germline loops: CDR1 SNHLY, CDR2 FYNNEI. The CDR3 nucleotides read TGTGCCAGCAGTGAAAGCCTAGCGGTCTCCTACAATGAGCAGTTCTTC. The encoded protein is CASSESLAVSYNEQFF.

The CDR3 protein is CASSLGRGVYGYTF. CDR3 DNA: TGTGCCAGCAGTTTAGGCAGGGGTGTCTATGGCTACACCTTC. The chain couples TRBV6-6 to TRBJ1-2; maybe TRBD1 (6 bases). Germline-derived CDR1 and CDR2 are MNHNY and SVGAGI (reference sequence). V was shortened by 4 bases and J by 4 bases, with 13 bases between the two germline ends. This CDR3 has 14 residues.

The chain couples TRBV2 to TRBJ1-2; 7 nucleotides match TRBD1. With 6 bases clipped from V and 8 bases from J, the junction kept 9 bases outside the gene matches. CDR3 length: 13 amino acids. Germline CDR1 is SNHLY and CDR2 is FYNNEI. The CDR3: CASSPTGPRGYTF. DNA for the CDR3: TGTGCCAGCAGCCCGACAGGGCCGCGGGGCTACACCTTC.

The J gene is TRBJ2-2, the V gene TRBV2; 7 positions match TRBD2. The CDR3 runs to 15 residues. The germline CDR1 and CDR2 sequences are SNHLY and FYNNEI. Unmatched junction bases numbered 7, after V lost 5 bases and J lost 4 bases. The CDR3 DNA sequence: TGTGCCAGCAGTATCCGGGACTACCCCACCGGGGAGCTGTTTTTT. Protein product: CASSIRDYPTGELFF.

The genes are TRBV21-1 and TRBJ1-4; the D call of TRBD1 is as the table states it, not checked on the DNA. TRBV21-1 is listed as a pseudogene. The CDR3 sequence is 15 residues long. CDR3 bases: TGTGCCAGCAGCAACCGCAGGGCAAGCAATGAAAAACTGTTTTTT. This codes for CASSNRRASNEKLFF.

The V and J genes are TRBV28 and TRBJ1-4, with a tentative D call TRBD1 (5 bases). Germline CDR1 reads MDHEN; CDR2 reads SYDVKM. V lost 6 bases, J lost 6 bases, and 14 bases lay in between. CDR3 length equals 14 residues. This CDR3 reads CASSKTGGDEKLFF. The CDR3 region has the DNA TGTGCCAGCAGCAAGACGGGGGGGGATGAAAAACTGTTTTTT. Full variable domain (missing parts from reference TRBV28 and TRBJ1-4): DVKVTQSSRYLVKRTGEKVFLECVQDMDHENMFWYRQDPGLGLRLIYFSYDVKMKEKGDIPEGYSVSREKKERFSLILESASTNQTSMYLCASSKTGGDEKLFFGSGTQLSVL.

This chain joins TRBV30 and TRBJ2-5; D may be TRBD1 (5 bases). The V end lost 4 bases, the J end lost 5 bases, and 23 bases lay between the germline ends. The CDR3 is 16 amino acids. Looked up from germline, CDR1 is GTSNPN and CDR2 is SVGIG (reference sequence). Here the CDR3 reads CAWNGLQVPRKETQYF. The CDR3 nucleotides are TGTGCCTGGAACGGCCTACAGGTCCCGCGGAAGGAGACCCAGTACTTC.

In this sample, this clone turned up once. The gene calls are TRBV30 and TRBJ2-6; D not resolved. Between the trimmed V and J ends, which lost 2 bases and 4 bases, there was a span of 12 bases. Germline V CDR1 and CDR2: GTSNPN, SVGIG (reference sequence). This CDR3 contains 15 residues. The CDR3 bases are TGTGCCTGGAGTTCGACTTACACCGGGGCCAACGTCCTGACTTTC. Translating gives CAWSSTYTGANVLTF.